Shown below are 24 T cell receptor beta chains from a single sample sequenced in a study of tumor-infiltrating lymphocytes in localized non-small cell lung cancer (dated by TCRdb to the early 2020s). The library was made by the immunoSEQ multiplex PCR assay. What TCRdb holds here is the immuneACCESS table cut down to in-frame rearrangements. Part of the clones is not present; checked against another copy, under half of the missing clones reflect an unresolved V gene, and the others are unexplained. In this sample the table shows roughly 9,100 clones, about four fifths of which occur a single time. The ten largest clones capture around 9.5% of the sample. Material for sequencing was uninvolved lung tissue not adjacent to the tumor. The receptors stem from a human donor with non-small cell lung cancer.

The rearrangement links TRBV7-9 to TRBJ2-7; 7 bases line up with TRBD2. Germline V gives CDR1 SEHNR, CDR2 FQNEAQ (reference sequence). The CDR3 loop spans 13 amino acids. The ends lost 4 bases at V and 3 bases at J; junction bases unmatched: 3. CDR3 sequence (DNA): TGTGCCAGCAGCTCCCAGCGGGACTACGAGCAGTACTTC. It specifies CASSSQRDYEQYF.

This clone was seen a single time. This sequence joins TRBV4-1 and TRBJ2-3, with 10 bases that match TRBD1. The J segment lost 3 bases and the V segment lost 3 bases, leaving 6 bases of the junction unmatched. CDR1 and CDR2 (germline): MGHRA, YSYEKL. The CDR3 loop spans 16 amino acids. DNA for the CDR3: TGCGCCAGCAGCCAGTTCCGGGACAGGGGTACAGATACGCAGTATTTT. Translated, it gives CASSQFRDRGTDTQYF.

In this sample, this clone is large. The chain uses TRBV9 and TRBJ2-5, with TRBD2 as a possible D gene (6 bases). CDR3 length: 15 amino acids. Germline CDR1 is SGDLS and CDR2 is YYNGEE. V lost 0 bases and J lost 4, with 13 bases in between. This CDR3 reads CASSVAAASVETQYF. CDR3 sequence (DNA): TGTGCCAGCAGCGTAGCAGCGGCTAGCGTAGAGACCCAGTACTTC.

The chain is built from TRBV5-4 and TRBJ2-3, with a tentative D call TRBD2 (6 bases). Between the trimmed V and J ends, which lost 2 bases and 0 bases, there was a span of 16 bases. CDR1 SGHNT and CDR2 YYREEE come from the germline V gene (reference sequence). The CDR3 contains 17 residues. For the CDR3, the DNA is TGTGCCAGCAGCTTAAGTGTAGCGGCCCTAAGCACAGATACGCAGTATTTT. Its protein is CASSLSVAALSTDTQYF.

The rearrangement uses TRBV7-2 and TRBJ2-6; no reliable D call. V was pared by 7 bases and J by 2 bases, with 18 bases between. Germline V CDR1 and CDR2: SGHTA, FQGNSA. The CDR3 has 17 amino acids. The CDR3 nucleotides are TGTGCCAGCACCGATACGGGTATTCAGACTGGGGCCAACGTCCTGACTTTC. Translating it yields CASTDTGIQTGANVLTF.

The chain carries TRBV9 and TRBJ2-2, with 8 bases fitting TRBD2. The V gene's germline CDR1 is SGDLS and CDR2 YYNGEE. V gave up 0 bases and J gave up 3 bases; unmatched junction bases: 7. The CDR3 runs to 17 residues. The CDR3 DNA follows: TGTGCCAGCAGCGTAGCACTTAGCGGGACCGACACCGGGGAGCTGTTTTTT. Its translation: CASSVALSGTDTGELFF.

This clone was found a few times. Mismatch with germline at one junction end may stem from a read error. This sequence joins TRBV30 and TRBJ2-7; D is uncertain. The length of the CDR3 is 11 residues. Germline lookup yields CDR1 GTSNPN and CDR2 SVGIG (reference sequence). CDR3 loop: CAWSLEYGQYF. The DNA of the CDR3 is TGTGCCTGGAGCCTCGAGTACGGGCAGTACTTC. The complete variable domain, with remaining parts taken from reference TRBV30 and TRBJ2-7, reads SQTIHQWPATLVQPVGSPLSLECTVEGTSNPNLYWYRQAAGRGLQLLFYSVGIGQISSEVPQNLSASRPQDRQFILSSKKLLLSDSGFYLCAWSLEYGQYFGPGTRLTVT.

CDR3 coding DNA: TGTGCCAGCAGCCACGGGGACCCCGGGGAAAAACTGTTTTTT. Its protein is CASSHGDPGEKLFF. V usage is TRBV6-5 and J usage is TRBJ1-4; a weak D match, TRBD1 (5 bases). There are 14 residues in the CDR3. V dropped 6 bases and J dropped 8 bases, with 16 bases sitting between them. The germline CDR1 and CDR2 sequences are MNHEY and SVGAGI.

The chain links TRBV7-9 to TRBJ1-2; D remains ambiguous. The V gene's germline CDR1 is SEHNR and CDR2 FQNEAQ (reference sequence). Deletions cut 7 bases from V and 5 bases from J, with 29 bases between. The length of the CDR3 is 18 residues. The chain's CDR3 is CASTLRGGRSTRSYGYTF. The CDR3 region has the DNA TGTGCCAGCACCCTACGGGGTGGCAGGTCGACGCGATCTTATGGCTACACCTTC.

This clone was counted a few times. The rearrangement uses TRBV6-1 and TRBJ2-7, with D perhaps assigned TRBD1 or TRBD2 (5 bases each). The ends were cut back, 4 bases at V and 0 bases at J, with 19 bases in the middle. From germline, CDR1 is MNHNS and CDR2 SASEGT. The CDR3 is made up of 17 amino acids. CDR3 loop: CASSAVRGTESSYEQYF. DNA of the CDR3: TGTGCCAGCAGTGCCGTGCGAGGGACCGAGAGCTCCTACGAGCAGTACTTC.

The genes are TRBV13 and TRBJ2-7, with TRBD1 identical over 7 bases. V gave up 5 bases and J gave up 1 base; unmatched junction bases: 5. Germline V gene data show CDR1 as PRHDT and CDR2 as FYEKMQ (reference sequence). The CDR3 is 14 amino acids. CDR3 coding DNA: TGTGCCAGCAGCCGGGGACAGCTTTCCTACGAGCAGTACTTC. Translated, it gives CASSRGQLSYEQYF.

CDR3 nucleotide sequence: TGTGCCAGCAGCTTGGGGGTAGCGGGCGGGCAAAGTGAGCAGTTCTTC. This sequence encodes CASSLGVAGGQSEQFF. The chain joins TRBV7-9 to TRBJ2-1, with 7 bases identical to TRBD2. Germline values: CDR1 SEHNR, CDR2 FQNEAQ (reference sequence). With 3 bases clipped from V and 9 bases from J, the junction kept 14 bases outside the gene matches. This CDR3 region has 16 residues.

The rearrangement links TRBV15 to TRBJ1-5; D might be TRBD1 (6 bases). Trimming cost V 0 bases and J 6 bases, with 15 bases left between them. The CDR3 covers 16 residues. Germline CDR1 LNHNV, CDR2 YYDKDF (reference sequence). The CDR3 protein is CATSRDPRGAGQPQHF. The CDR3 DNA reads TGTGCCACCAGCAGAGATCCACGGGGGGCCGGTCAGCCCCAGCATTTT.

This chain joins TRBV14 and TRBJ2-1; D perhaps matches TRBD2 (7 bases). V lost 6 bases and J 12 bases, leaving 18 bases between the germline ends. The CDR3 has 13 amino acids. Germline V gene lookup returns CDR1 SGHDN and CDR2 FVKESK. CDR3 amino acids: CASRGGRLAPQFF. Written as DNA, the CDR3 is TGTGCCAGCAGAGGGGGGAGACTAGCCCCGCAGTTCTTC.

The J gene is TRBJ2-2, the V gene TRBV6-6; no clear D. Germline CDR1 MNHNY, CDR2 SVGAGI (reference sequence). Trimming took 3 bases from V and 1 from J, leaving 9 bases between them. CDR3 size: 15 residues. This CDR3 reads CASSYLSGNTGELFF. The DNA for the CDR3 is TGTGCCAGCAGTTATTTATCAGGGAACACCGGGGAGCTGTTTTTT.

The chain combines TRBV5-5 with TRBJ1-1; D is possibly TRBD1 (5 bases). The CDR3 loop spans 15 amino acids. CDR1 is SGHKS and CDR2 is YYEKEE in the germline V gene (reference sequence). With 0 bases removed from V and 5 bases from J, the gap between germline ends came to 14 bases. The chain's CDR3 is CASSLEPGRRTEAFF. The CDR3 nucleotides are TGTGCCAGCAGCTTGGAACCGGGACGAAGGACTGAAGCTTTCTTT.

The V and J genes are TRBV10-3 and TRBJ1-6, with TRBD1 matching over 7 bases. Germline V gene data show CDR1 as ENHRY and CDR2 as SYGVKD. The ends lost 5 bases at V and 6 bases at J; junction bases unmatched: 4. CDR3 length equals 14 residues. CDR3 in DNA: TGTGCCATCAGTCCGGGACAGTTTAATTCACCCCTCCACTTT. Amino acids: CAISPGQFNSPLHF.

This clone was observed a handful of times. This rearrangement joins TRBV29-1 to TRBJ2-3; TRBD2 matches at 7 bases. J gave up 4 bases and V 7 bases, and 11 bases lay outside the gene matches. This CDR3 region has 14 residues. The germline V gene has CDR1 SQVTM and CDR2 ANQGSEA. CDR3 sequence: CSASGGSGADTQYF. The CDR3 coding sequence is TGCAGCGCATCGGGCGGGAGTGGAGCAGATACGCAGTATTTT.

CDR3 protein: CASSLGRESDTQYF. CDR3 DNA sequence: TGTGCCAGCAGTTTAGGCCGGGAGTCAGATACGCAGTATTTT. The chain links TRBV27 to TRBJ2-3; perhaps TRBD2 as D (6 bases). The CDR3 has 14 amino acids. CDR1 and CDR2 (germline): MNHEY, SMNVEV (reference sequence). Trimming cost V 2 bases and J 4 bases, with 10 bases left between them.

V gene TRBV28 combines with J gene TRBJ1-2; TRBD1 might be the D (6 bases). Trimming removed 2 bases at V and 5 bases at J, with 9 bases between. This CDR3 is built from 13 residues. CDR1 is MDHEN and CDR2 is SYDVKM in the germline V gene. For the CDR3, the DNA is TGTGCCAGCAGTTTAATCACAGGGTATGGCTACACCTTC. Translating it yields CASSLITGYGYTF.

J is TRBJ1-2 and V is TRBV27; D possibly corresponds to TRBD1 (6 bases). Trimming removed 0 bases from V and 11 bases from J, with 19 bases in between. This CDR3 comprises 15 residues. Germline CDR1 and CDR2: MNHEY and SMNVEV (reference sequence). In DNA form, the CDR3 reads TGTGCCAGCAGTTTATCGGTACAGGGAGGTACGCGGTACACCTTC. It yields the protein CASSLSVQGGTRYTF.

V is TRBV5-1 and J is TRBJ2-4; no reliable D call. The V gene's germline CDR1 is SGHRS and CDR2 YFSETQ. This CDR3 spans 14 amino acids. V lost 5 bases to trimming and J lost 6 bases, with 15 bases between them. The chain's CDR3 is CASSTDQPPNIQYF. The DNA of the CDR3 is TGCGCCAGCAGTACAGACCAACCTCCAAACATTCAGTACTTC.

In this sample, this clone turned up once. The chain has TRBV6-5 and TRBJ2-5; D not certain. Trimming cost V 6 bases and J 4 bases, with 18 bases left between them. There are 15 residues in the CDR3. CDR1 and CDR2 (germline): MNHEY, SVGAGI. CDR3 nucleotides: TGTGCCAGCAGACAAGCCGGACGTCAAGGAGAGACCCAGTACTTC. Protein: CASRQAGRQGETQYF.

V usage is TRBV7-9 and J usage is TRBJ2-7; D gene ambiguous. Germline V gives CDR1 SEHNR, CDR2 FQNEAQ (reference sequence). V shed 5 bases and J shed 2 bases, with 10 bases lying between them. The CDR3 has 13 amino acids. The CDR3, as DNA: TGTGCCAGCAGCACCAGCGAAACCTACGAGCAGTACTTC. Its protein product is CASSTSETYEQYF.